This is a list of T cell receptor beta chains from one sample in a study of T cells in Graves' hyperthyroidism and ophthalmopathy. MiXCR was run by TCRdb on the multiplex PCR reads, yielding one entry per CDR3 protein. In the table there are about 420,000 distinct CDR3 sequences, approximately 15% of which are singletons. Sequencing was carried out using blood. These receptors originate from a woman aged 18-29 years with Graves' hyperthyroidism. The CDR3 runs from the conserved cysteine through the conserved F or W. A D gene is named only where the DNA matches it firmly. Size values are once, few and many counts, or a class for expanded clones, and some rows have none.

.,few,TRBV5-5,TRBJ2-7,TGTGCCAGCAGCTACCGACCGAACCTAAACTACGAGCAGTACTTC,CASSYRPNLNYEQYF
TRBD1,many,TRBV12-3/TRBV12-4,TRBJ1-2,TGTGCCAGCAGTCCGGGACAGGGGGACTATGGCTACACCTTC,CASSPGQGDYGYTF
TRBD1,.,TRBV28,TRBJ1-5,TGTGCCAGCAGTTTACCGACAGGGGGCCGTTCTTTGGATCAGCCCCAGCATTTT,CASSLPTGGRSLDQPQHF
TRBD1,many,TRBV28,TRBJ1-1,TGTGCCAGCAGCTTAAGGGGGCTTAGCACTGAAGCTTTCTTT,CASSLRGLSTEAFF
TRBD2,many,TRBV20-1,TRBJ2-1,TGCAGTGCTAACCTCCCCGGACTAGCAGACAATGAGCAGTTCTTC,CSANLPGLADNEQFF
.,many,TRBV13,TRBJ2-7,TGTGCCAGCAGCGCAGGCGTTTCCCAAACCTACGAGCAGTACTTC,CASSAGVSQTYEQYF
.,.,TRBV25-1,TRBJ1-5,TGTGCCACCTCGCCCGGCGGGAATAGCAATCAGCCCCAGCATTTT,CATSPGGNSNQPQHF
.,many,TRBV11-2,TRBJ1-2,TGTGCCAGCAGTCCCGGACCGCGACCCCTTAACTATGGCTACACCTTC,CASSPGPRPLNYGYTF
.,many,TRBV19,TRBJ1-2,TGTGCCAGCACAGGGTCTAACTATGGCTACACCTTC,CASTGSNYGYTF
.,few,TRBV20-1,TRBJ2-2,TGCAGTGCGTGGGACGGGCCTACCGGGGAGCTGTTTTTT,CSAWDGPTGELFF
.,.,TRBV28,TRBJ2-7,TGTGCCAGCAGTTTAGCGGATGAGAGGCCTTGCGAGCAGTACTTC,CASSLADERPCEQYF
TRBD2,few,TRBV9,TRBJ2-5,TGTGCCAGCAGCGTTTCGACGGGGGGATACCAAGAGACCCAGTACTTC,CASSVSTGGYQETQYF
.,many,TRBV20-1,TRBJ1-6,TGCAGTGCCATGGACAGCCTAGGGATTTCACCCCTCCACTTT,CSAMDSLGISPLHF
.,many,TRBV2,TRBJ1-6,TGTGCCAGCAGTGAAGGGGGAGATTCACCCCTCCACTTT,CASSEGGDSPLHF
.,many,TRBV3-1,TRBJ1-2,TGTGCCAGCAGCCGGCAGCCCGCCTTCTACACCTTC,CASSRQPAFYTF
.,many,TRBV12-3/TRBV12-4,TRBJ2-1,TGTGCCAGCAGATGGGACTTAGACAATGAGCAGTTCTTC,CASRWDLDNEQFF
.,few,TRBV27,TRBJ1-5,TGTGCCAGCAGTCCCCGGACAGCCAGCAATCAGCCCCAGCATTTT,CASSPRTASNQPQHF
.,.,TRBV30,TRBJ2-5,TGTGCCTGGAACAGCGGACAAGAGACCCAGTACTTC,CAWNSGQETQYF
.,many,TRBV20-1,TRBJ2-5,TGCAGTGCAAGCAGGAGAGAGACCCAGTACTTC,CSASRRETQYF
TRBD1,.,TRBV9,TRBJ2-1,TGTGCCAGCAGCGACCGGCCGGGGACAGGGTCCTACAATGAGCAGTTCTTC,CASSDRPGTGSYNEQFF